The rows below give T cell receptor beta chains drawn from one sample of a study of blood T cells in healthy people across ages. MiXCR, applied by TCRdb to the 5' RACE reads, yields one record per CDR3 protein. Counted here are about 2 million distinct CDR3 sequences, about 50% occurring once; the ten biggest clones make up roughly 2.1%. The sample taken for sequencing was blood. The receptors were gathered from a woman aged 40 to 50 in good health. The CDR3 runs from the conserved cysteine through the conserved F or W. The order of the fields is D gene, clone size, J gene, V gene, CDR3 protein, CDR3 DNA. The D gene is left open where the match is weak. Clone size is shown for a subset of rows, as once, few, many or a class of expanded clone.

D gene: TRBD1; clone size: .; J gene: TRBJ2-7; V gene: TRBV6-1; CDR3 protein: CASSEPIAGQGSHEQYF; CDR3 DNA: TGTGCCAGCAGTGAACCAATTGCGGGACAGGGTTCCCACGAGCAGTACTTC
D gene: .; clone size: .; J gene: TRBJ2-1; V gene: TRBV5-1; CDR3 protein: CASSPSSNNEQFF; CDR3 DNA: TGCGCCAGCTCTCCCAGCTCGAACAATGAGCAGTTCTTC
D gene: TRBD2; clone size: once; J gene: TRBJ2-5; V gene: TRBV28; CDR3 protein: CASSWSSGPTLQETQYF; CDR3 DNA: TGTGCCAGCAGTTGGTCTAGCGGGCCTACGCTCCAAGAGACCCAGTACTTC
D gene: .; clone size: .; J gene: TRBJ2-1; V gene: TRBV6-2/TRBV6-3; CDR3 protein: CASSTRTRSFDEQFF; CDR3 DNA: TGTGCCAGCAGTACCCGGACAAGGAGCTTCGATGAGCAGTTCTTC
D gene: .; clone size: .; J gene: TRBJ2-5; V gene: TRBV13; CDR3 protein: CASSPAGQTETQYF; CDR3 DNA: TGTGCCAGCAGCCCGGCTGGACAAACGGAGACCCAGTACTTC
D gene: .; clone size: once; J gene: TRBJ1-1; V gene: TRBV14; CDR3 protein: CASSSRTSNTEAFF; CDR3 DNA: TGTGCCAGCAGCTCGCGGACGTCCAACACTGAAGCTTTCTTT
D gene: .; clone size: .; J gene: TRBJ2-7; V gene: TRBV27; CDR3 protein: CASSVRGNYEQYF; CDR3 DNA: TGTGCCAGCAGTGTACGAGGGAACTACGAGCAGTACTTC
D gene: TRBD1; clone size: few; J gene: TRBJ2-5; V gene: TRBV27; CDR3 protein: CASSSPGGWRETQYF; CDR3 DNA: TGTGCCAGCAGTTCACCAGGGGGATGGAGAGAGACCCAGTACTTC
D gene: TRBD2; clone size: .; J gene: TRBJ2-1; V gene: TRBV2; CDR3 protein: CASVAFSGGANEQFF; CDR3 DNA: TGTGCCAGCGTTGCCTTTAGCGGGGGGGCCAATGAGCAGTTCTTC
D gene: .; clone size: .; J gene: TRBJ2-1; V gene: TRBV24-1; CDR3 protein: CATSDNEGGEQFF; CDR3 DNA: TGTGCCACCAGTGACAATGAAGGCGGTGAGCAGTTCTTC
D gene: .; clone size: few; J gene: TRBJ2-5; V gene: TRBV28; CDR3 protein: CATGSGREIPGTQYF; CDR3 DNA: TGTGCCACCGGCTCCGGCAGGGAAATCCCGGGGACCCAGTACTTC
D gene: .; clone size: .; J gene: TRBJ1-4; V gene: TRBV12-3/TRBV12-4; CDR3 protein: CASSPQRVDEKLFF; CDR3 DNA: TGTGCCAGCAGCCCCCAAAGGGTAGATGAAAAACTGTTTTTT
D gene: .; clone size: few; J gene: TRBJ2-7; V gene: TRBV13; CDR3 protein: CASRNRRSASYEQYF; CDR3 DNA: TGTGCCAGCAGAAATAGGCGCTCGGCTTCCTACGAGCAGTACTTC
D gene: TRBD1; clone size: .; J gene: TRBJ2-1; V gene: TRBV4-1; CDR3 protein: CASSQDWAGGAYNEQFF; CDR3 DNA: TGCGCCAGCAGCCAAGATTGGGCAGGGGGCGCCTACAATGAGCAGTTCTTC
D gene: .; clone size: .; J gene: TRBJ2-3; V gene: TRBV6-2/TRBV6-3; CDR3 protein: CASSSGSGGTQYF; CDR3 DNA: TGTGCCAGCAGTTCGGGATCCGGGGGTACGCAGTATTTT
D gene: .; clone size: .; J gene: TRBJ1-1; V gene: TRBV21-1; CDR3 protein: CASGLRPEAFF; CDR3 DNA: TGTGCCAGCGGTCTCCGCCCCGAAGCTTTCTTT
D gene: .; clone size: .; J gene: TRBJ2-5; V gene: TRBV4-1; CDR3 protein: CASSQDLAVGETQYF; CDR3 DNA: TGCGCCAGCAGCCAAGATCTAGCAGTAGGGGAGACCCAGTACTTC
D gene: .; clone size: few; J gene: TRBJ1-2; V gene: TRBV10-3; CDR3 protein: CAISEQAGRTDGYTF; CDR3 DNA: TGTGCCATCAGTGAGCAGGCAGGGCGGACGGATGGCTACACCTTC
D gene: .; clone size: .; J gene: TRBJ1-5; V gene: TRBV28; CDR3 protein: CASSQHGTSNQPQHF; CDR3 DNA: TGTGCCAGCAGTCAACATGGGACGAGCAATCAGCCCCAGCATTTT
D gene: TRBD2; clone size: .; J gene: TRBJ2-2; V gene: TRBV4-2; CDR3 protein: CASSQGSIAGGNTGELFF; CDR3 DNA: TGTGCCAGCAGCCAAGGATCAATAGCGGGGGGGAACACCGGGGAGCTGTTTTTT
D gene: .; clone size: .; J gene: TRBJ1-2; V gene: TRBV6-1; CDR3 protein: CASSVGSFTGGYTF; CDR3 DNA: TGTGCCAGCAGTGTGGGCAGCTTTACTGGTGGCTACACCTTC
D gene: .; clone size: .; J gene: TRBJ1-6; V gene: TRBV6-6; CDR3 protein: CASSRTHNRDSPLHF; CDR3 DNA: TGTGCCAGCAGCCGTACACATAACAGGGATTCACCCCTCCACTTT
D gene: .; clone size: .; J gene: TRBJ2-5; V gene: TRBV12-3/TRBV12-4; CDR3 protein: CASSGRGDNEQYF; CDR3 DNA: TGTGCCAGCAGTGGGAGAGGAGACAATGAGCAGTACTTC
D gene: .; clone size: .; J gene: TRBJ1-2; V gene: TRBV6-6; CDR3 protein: CASSSDILYGYTF; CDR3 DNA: TGTGCCAGCAGTTCCGACATTCTCTATGGCTACACCTTC
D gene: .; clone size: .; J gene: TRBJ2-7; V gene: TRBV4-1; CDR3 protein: CASSQEGPGKPYEQYF; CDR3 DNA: TGCGCCAGCAGCCAAGAAGGGCCAGGGAAGCCCTACGAGCAGTACTTC
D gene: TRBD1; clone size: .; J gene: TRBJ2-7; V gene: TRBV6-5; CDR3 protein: CASSTPGGYEQYF; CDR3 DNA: TGTGCCAGCAGTACTCCAGGGGGCTACGAGCAGTACTTC
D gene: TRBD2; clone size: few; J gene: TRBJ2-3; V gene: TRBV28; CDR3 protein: CASPPAAGGVNTQYF; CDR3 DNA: TGTGCCAGCCCCCCGGCAGCGGGGGGCGTCAATACGCAGTATTTT
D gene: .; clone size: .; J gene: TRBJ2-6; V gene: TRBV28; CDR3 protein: CASSLTQGRTGANVLTF; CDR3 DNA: TGTGCCAGCAGTTTGACGCAGGGGCGGACTGGGGCCAACGTCCTGACTTTC
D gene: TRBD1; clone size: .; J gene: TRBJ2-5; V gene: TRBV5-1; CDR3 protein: CASSFWIGQGVSVETQYF; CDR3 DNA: TGCGCCAGCAGCTTCTGGATAGGACAGGGGGTGTCGGTGGAGACCCAGTACTTC
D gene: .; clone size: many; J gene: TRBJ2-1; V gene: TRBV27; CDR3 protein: CASSFRYNEQFF; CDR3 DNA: TGTGCCAGCAGCTTCCGGTACAATGAGCAGTTCTTC
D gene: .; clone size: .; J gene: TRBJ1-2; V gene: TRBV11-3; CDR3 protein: CASSLVIQGRIFHYGYTF; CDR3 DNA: TGTGCCAGCAGCTTAGTTATACAGGGCCGGATCTTTCACTATGGCTACACCTTC
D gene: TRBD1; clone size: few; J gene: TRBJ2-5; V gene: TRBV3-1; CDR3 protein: CASSPGQMNQETQYF; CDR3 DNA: TGTGCCAGCAGCCCGGGACAGATGAACCAAGAGACCCAGTACTTC
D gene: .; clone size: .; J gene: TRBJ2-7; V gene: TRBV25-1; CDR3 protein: CASSEYSGSGNGYEQYF; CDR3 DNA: TGTGCCAGCAGTGAATATTCGGGGTCGGGGAACGGCTACGAGCAGTACTTC
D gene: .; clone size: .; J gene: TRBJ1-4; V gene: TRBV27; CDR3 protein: CASSRQEREKLFF; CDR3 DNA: TGTGCCAGTAGCCGGCAGGAGAGAGAAAAACTGTTTTTT
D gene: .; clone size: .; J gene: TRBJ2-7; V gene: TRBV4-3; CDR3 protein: CASSQEVGWNYEQYF; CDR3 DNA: TGCGCCAGCAGCCAAGAAGTCGGGTGGAACTACGAGCAGTACTTC
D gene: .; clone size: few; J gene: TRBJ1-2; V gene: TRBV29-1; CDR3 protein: CSVDASHYGYTF; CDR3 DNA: TGCAGCGTTGACGCCAGTCACTATGGCTACACCTTC
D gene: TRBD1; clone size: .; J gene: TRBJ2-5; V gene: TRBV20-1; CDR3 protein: CSAGDRGLRYQETQYF; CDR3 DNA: TGCAGTGCTGGGGACAGGGGGCTGCGATACCAAGAGACCCAGTACTTC
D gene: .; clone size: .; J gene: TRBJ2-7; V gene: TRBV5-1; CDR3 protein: CASSVDGVGYEQYF; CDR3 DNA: TGCGCCAGCAGCGTGGACGGGGTAGGCTACGAGCAGTACTTC
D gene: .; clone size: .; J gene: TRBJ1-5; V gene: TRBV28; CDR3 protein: CASTVFTGQGDQPQHF; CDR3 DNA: TGTGCCAGCACAGTTTTCACCGGGCAGGGAGATCAGCCCCAGCATTTT
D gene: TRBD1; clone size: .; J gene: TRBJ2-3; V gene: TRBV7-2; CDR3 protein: CASSLNPGGATDTQYF; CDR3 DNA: TGTGCCAGCAGCTTAAACCCAGGGGGCGCGACAGATACGCAGTATTTT
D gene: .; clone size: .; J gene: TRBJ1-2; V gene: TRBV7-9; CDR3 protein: CASSSTGLTDGYTF; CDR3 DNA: TGTGCCAGCAGCTCCACAGGGTTGACGGATGGCTACACCTTC
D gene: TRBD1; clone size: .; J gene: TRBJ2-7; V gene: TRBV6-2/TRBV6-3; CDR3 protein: CASRIGQEIQEAQYF; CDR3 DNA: TGTGCCAGCAGGATAGGACAGGAGATCCAAGAGGCCCAGTACTTC
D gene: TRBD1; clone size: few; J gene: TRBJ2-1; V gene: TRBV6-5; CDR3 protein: CASSYSTGERYNEQFF; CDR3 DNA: TGTGCCAGCAGTTACTCAACAGGGGAACGATACAATGAGCAGTTCTTC
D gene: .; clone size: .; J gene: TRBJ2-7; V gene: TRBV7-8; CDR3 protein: CASSLMGYSYEQYF; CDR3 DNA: TGTGCCAGCAGCTTAATGGGCTATAGCTACGAGCAGTACTTC
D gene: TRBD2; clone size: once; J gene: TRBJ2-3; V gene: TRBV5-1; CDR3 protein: CASSFGGGLMGDTQYF; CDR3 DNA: TGCGCCAGCAGCTTCGGGGGGGGGCTCATGGGAGATACGCAGTATTTT
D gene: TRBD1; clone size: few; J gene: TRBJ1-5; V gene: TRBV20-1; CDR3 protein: CSALDSDRGGQPQHF; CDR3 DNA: TGCAGTGCCCTCGATTCGGACAGGGGAGGACAGCCCCAGCATTTT
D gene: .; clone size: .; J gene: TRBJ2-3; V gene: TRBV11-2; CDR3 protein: CASSATTSTDTQYF; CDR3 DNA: TGTGCCAGCAGCGCGACAACTAGCACAGATACGCAGTATTTT
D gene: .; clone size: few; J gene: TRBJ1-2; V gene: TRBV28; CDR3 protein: CASSLGGKVDGYTF; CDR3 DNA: TGTGCCAGCAGTTTAGGGGGTAAGGTGGATGGCTACACCTTC
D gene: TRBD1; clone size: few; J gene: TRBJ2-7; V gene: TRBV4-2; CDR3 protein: CASSRATGMQNNEQYF; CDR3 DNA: TGTGCCAGCAGCCGGGCGACAGGGATGCAGAATAATGAGCAGTACTTC
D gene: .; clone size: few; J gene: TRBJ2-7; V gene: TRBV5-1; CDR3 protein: CASNPSSGRGEQYF; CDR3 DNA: TGCGCCAGCAACCCTTCGTCAGGGCGAGGCGAGCAGTACTTC
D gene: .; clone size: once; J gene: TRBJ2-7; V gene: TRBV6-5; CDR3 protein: CASTGWKNSYEQYF; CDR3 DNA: TGTGCCAGCACGGGGTGGAAGAACTCCTACGAGCAGTACTTC
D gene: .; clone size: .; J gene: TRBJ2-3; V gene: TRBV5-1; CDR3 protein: CASSFQGSNRDTQYF; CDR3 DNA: TGCGCCAGCAGCTTCCAGGGAAGTAATCGGGATACGCAGTATTTT
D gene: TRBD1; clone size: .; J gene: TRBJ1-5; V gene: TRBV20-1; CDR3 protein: CSAPRESDRVGSGGNQPQHF; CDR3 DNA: TGCAGTGCTCCTCGTGAATCGGACAGGGTGGGGTCGGGGGGCAATCAGCCCCAGCATTTT
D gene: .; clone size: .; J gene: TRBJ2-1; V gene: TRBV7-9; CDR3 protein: CASSLSAFWDNEQFF; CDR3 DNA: TGTGCCAGCAGCTTATCGGCATTTTGGGACAATGAGCAGTTCTTC
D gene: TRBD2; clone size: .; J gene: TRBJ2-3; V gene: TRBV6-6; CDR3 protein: CAILAGEYADTQYF; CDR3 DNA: TGTGCCATCCTAGCGGGGGAGTACGCAGATACGCAGTATTTT
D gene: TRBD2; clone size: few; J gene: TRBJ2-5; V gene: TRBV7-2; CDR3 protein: CASGRPTSGDQETQYF; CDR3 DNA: TGTGCCAGCGGCAGACCAACTAGCGGGGATCAAGAGACCCAGTACTTC